This TCR beta chain was identified in a study of a mutant IDH1 vaccine in newly diagnosed glioma. Assay used: immunoSEQ multiplex PCR; TCRdb lists only in-frame clones, some missing. Among tens of thousands of clones listed, just under 90% were seen once. As concerns this clone: Its antigen remains unidentified.

Time point defined: week 5, during vaccination. It was 300 ug of mutant IDH1 20-mer peptide that made up each vaccine dose, given with topical imiquimod. Germline assignment: CDR1 MNHEY and CDR2 SVGAGI. The CDR3 length is 15 residues. Trimming shortened V by 6 bases and J by 5 bases, and 17 bases separated the two germline ends. The material sequenced was PBMCs, taken from a glioma patient whose treatment included an IDH1 peptide vaccine. This sequence originates from a woman aged 40 to 50 with glioma. The V call is TRBV6-5, the J call TRBJ1-5; D gene ambiguous. The CDR3 sequence: CASRARVYDYQPQHF. CDR3 coding DNA: TGTGCCAGCAGAGCTAGGGTTTATGATTATCAGCCCCAGCATTTT.